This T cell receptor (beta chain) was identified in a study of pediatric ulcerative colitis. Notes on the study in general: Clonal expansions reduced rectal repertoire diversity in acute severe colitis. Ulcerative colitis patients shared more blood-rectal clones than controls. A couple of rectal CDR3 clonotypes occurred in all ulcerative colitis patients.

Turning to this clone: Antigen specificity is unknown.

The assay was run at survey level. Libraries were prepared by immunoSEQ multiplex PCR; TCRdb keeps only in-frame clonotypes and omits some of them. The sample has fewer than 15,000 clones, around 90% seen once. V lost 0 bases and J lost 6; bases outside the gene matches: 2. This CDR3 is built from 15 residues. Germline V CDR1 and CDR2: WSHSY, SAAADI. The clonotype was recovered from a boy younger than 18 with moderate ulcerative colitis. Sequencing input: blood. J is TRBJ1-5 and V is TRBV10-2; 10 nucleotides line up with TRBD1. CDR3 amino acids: CASSESTGGGQPQHF. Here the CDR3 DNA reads TGCGCCAGCAGTGAGTCGACAGGGGGCGGTCAGCCCCAGCATTTT.